The subject of this entry is one T cell receptor (beta chain). TCRdb's table, derived via immunoSEQ multiplex PCR, lists solely in-frame clones and lacks some. The table shows around 60,000 clones, with 80% to 95% occurring only once. The data are from a study of OX40 agonist ivuxolimab in advanced cancers. At the level of the study: Dose-escalation patients were diagnosed with hepatocellular carcinoma, melanoma, renal cell cancer or head and neck cancer.

The CDR3 has 17 amino acids. The germline V gene encodes CDR1 SGHTA and CDR2 FQGNSA. The J segment lost 1 base and the V segment lost 5 bases, leaving 13 bases of the junction unmatched. The sample in question was CD4+ or CD8+ T cells sorted from blood, obtained in a trial of the OX40 agonist ivuxolimab. This chain joins TRBV7-2 and TRBJ2-7, with 8 bases matching TRBD2. This TCR derives from an adult with an advanced solid tumor such as melanoma, head and neck, liver or kidney cancer. The CDR3 nucleotides read TGTGCCAGCAGCCCTTCCGACTACAGCGGGAGTTCCTACGAGCAGTACTTC. This encodes CASSPSDYSGSSYEQYF. The full variable domain, rest sourced from reference TRBV7-2 and TRBJ2-7, is GAGVSQSPSNKVTEKGKDVELRCDPISGHTALYWYRQSLGQGLEFLIYFQGNSAPDKSGLPSDRFSAERTGGSVSTLTIQRTQQEDSAVYLCASSPSDYSGSSYEQYFGPGTRLTVT.